This TCR beta chain was sequenced for a study of post-analysis software for immune sequencing data. Findings and caveats of the study: For normalized Chao1 diversity, multiple sclerosis patients scored significantly lower than controls did.

Concerning this clonotype itself: The antigen remains undetermined. One end of the junction is discordant with germline, which a read error may explain.

Unique molecular identifiers tagged the TCR beta cDNA libraries. MiXCR, applied by TCRdb to the PCR reads, yields one record per CDR3 protein. The top ten clones hold approximately 5.4% of a sample with about 540,000 distinct CDR3 sequences, about a third of them seen once. Material for sequencing was blood. This sequence was found in a girl younger than 18 with multiple sclerosis.

CDR3: CASSQGQSVLYEQYF. The CDR3, as DNA: TGCGCCAGTAGCCAAGGACAGTCTGTTTTATACGAGCAGTACTTC. The chain is built from TRBV4-1 and TRBJ2-7, with D perhaps TRBD1 (6 bases). The length of the CDR3 is 15 residues. The germline gives CDR1 MGHRA, CDR2 YSYEKL.